This TCR beta chain emerged from a study of blood T cell repertoires in COVID-19. In the study overall: Sites in the United States, Italy and Spain provided acute and convalescent COVID-19 samples. T cells, B-cell-depleted T cells, or PBMCs supplied cDNA or gDNA.

Original processing notes: It was from reference gene primer amplification that nucleated cell counts were estimated. TCRdb keeps only in-frame clones here, not all; method: immunoSEQ multiplex PCR. V and J calls and clone size are copied from that table; D and trimming were computed from the DNA. Of 90,000 to 120,000 clones in the sample, around 90% were seen once. J was trimmed by 5 bases and V by 5 bases; bases with no gene match: 5. Germline CDR1 is SGHAT and CDR2 is FQNNGV. CDR3 length: 14 amino acids. Input material: peripheral blood. This clonotype was sampled from a man aged 40-55 years with active or convalescent COVID-19. The chain joins TRBV11-2 to TRBJ2-3; 9 bases match TRBD1. In DNA, the CDR3 is TGTGCCAGCAGCGAACAGGGGGCGGTAGATACGCAGTATTTT. Translated, it gives CASSEQGAVDTQYF.